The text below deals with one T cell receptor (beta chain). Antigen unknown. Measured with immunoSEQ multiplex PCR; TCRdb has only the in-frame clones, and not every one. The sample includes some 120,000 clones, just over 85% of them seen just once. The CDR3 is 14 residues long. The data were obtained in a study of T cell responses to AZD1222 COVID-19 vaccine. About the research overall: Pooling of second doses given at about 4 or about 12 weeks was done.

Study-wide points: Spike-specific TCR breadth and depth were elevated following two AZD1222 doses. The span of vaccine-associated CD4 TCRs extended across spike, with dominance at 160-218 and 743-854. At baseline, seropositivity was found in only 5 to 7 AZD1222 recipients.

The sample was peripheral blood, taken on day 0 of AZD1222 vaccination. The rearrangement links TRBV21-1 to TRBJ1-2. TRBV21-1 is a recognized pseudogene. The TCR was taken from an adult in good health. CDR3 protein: CASSKVRTLYGYTF. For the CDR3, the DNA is TGTGCCAGCAGCAAAGTCCGGACGCTCTATGGCTACACCTTC.